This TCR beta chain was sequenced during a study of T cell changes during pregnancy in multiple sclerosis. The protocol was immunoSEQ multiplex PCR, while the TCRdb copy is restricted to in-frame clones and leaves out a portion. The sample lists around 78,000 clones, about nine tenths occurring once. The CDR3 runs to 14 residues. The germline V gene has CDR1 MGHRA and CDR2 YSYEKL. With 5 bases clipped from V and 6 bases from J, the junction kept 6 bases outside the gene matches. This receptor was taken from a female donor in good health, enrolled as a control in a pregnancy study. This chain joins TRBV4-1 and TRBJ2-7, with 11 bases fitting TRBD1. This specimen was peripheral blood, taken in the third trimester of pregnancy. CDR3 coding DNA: TGCGCCAGCAGCGGGACAGGGGGTTTGAGCGAGCAGTACTTC. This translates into CASSGTGGLSEQYF.